This TCR beta chain was sequenced during a study of blood T cell repertoires in COVID-19. On the study more broadly: Sample material is recorded as cDNA or gDNA derived from T cells, B-cell-depleted T cells, or PBMCs.

Original processing notes: Estimated nucleated cell counts came from reference gene primer amplification. Using immunoSEQ multiplex PCR, the repertoire was profiled, and TCRdb retains in-frame clones only, with some absent. V and J calls and clone size come straight from that table; D and trimming were deduced from the DNA. Here the sample spans roughly 280,000 clones, approximately 90% being singletons. V was clipped by 3 bases and J by 0 bases, with 6 bases between them. CDR1 is KGHSY and CDR2 is FQNENV in the germline V gene. The CDR3 sequence is 14 residues long. Sample: PBMCs or T cells enriched from blood (not recorded which). This rearrangement joins TRBV16 to TRBJ1-5; D is ambiguous. The sequence was obtained from a woman aged 45-60 years who had recovered from COVID-19. CDR3: CASSQLNSNQPQHF. As DNA, the CDR3 is TGTGCCAGCAGCCAGTTAAATAGCAATCAGCCCCAGCATTTT.